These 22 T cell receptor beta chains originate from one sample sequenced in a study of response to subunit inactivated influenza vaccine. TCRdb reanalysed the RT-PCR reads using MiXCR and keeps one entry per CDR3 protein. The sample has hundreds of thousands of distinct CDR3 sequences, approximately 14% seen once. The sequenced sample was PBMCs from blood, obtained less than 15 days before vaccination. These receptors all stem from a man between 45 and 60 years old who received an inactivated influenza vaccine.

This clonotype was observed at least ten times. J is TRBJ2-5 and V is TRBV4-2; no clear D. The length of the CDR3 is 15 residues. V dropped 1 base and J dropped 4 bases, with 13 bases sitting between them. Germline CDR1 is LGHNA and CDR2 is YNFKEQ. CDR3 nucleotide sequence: TGTGCCAGCAGCCAAGTTGTGCAAAGGAGAGAGACCCAGTACTTC. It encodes CASSQVVQRRETQYF.

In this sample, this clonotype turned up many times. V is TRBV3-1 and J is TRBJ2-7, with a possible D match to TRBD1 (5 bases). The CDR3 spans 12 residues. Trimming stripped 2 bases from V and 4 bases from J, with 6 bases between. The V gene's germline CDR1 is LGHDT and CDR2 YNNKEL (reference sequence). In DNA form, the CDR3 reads TGTGCCAGCAGCCAAAACAGGTACGAGCAGTACTTC. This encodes CASSQNRYEQYF.

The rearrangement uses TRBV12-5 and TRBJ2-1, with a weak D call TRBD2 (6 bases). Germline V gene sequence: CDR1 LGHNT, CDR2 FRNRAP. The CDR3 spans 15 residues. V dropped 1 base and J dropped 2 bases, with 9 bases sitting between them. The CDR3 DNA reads TGTGCTAGTGGTTTGGGACTAGGTGCCTACAATGAGCAGTTCTTC. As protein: CASGLGLGAYNEQFF.

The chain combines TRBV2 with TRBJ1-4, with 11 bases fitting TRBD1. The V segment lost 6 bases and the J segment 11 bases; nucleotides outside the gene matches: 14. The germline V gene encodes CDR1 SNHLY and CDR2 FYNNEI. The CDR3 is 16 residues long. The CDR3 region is CASRSRDRGALEKLFF. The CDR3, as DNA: TGTGCCAGCAGAAGCCGGGACAGGGGGGCCCTAGAGAAACTGTTTTTT.

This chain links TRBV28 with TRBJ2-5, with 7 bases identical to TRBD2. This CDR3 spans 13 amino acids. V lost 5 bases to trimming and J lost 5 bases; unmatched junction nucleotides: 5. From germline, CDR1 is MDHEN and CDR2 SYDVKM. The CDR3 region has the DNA TGTGCCAGCAGTCAGACTAGCTTGGAGACCCAGTACTTC. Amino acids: CASSQTSLETQYF.

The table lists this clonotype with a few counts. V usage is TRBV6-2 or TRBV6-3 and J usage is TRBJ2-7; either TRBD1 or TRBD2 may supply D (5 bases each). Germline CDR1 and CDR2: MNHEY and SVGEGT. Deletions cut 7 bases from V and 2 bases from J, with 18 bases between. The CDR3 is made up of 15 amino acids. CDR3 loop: CASKTPGRPTYEQYF. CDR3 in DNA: TGTGCCAGCAAAACCCCGGGACGGCCAACCTACGAGCAGTACTTC.

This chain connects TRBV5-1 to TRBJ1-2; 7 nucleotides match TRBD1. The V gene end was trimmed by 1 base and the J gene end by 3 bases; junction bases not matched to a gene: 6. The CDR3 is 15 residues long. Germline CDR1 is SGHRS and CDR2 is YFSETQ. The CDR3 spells CASSLRTGGDYGYTF. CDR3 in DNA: TGCGCCAGCAGCTTGAGGACAGGAGGGGACTATGGCTACACCTTC.

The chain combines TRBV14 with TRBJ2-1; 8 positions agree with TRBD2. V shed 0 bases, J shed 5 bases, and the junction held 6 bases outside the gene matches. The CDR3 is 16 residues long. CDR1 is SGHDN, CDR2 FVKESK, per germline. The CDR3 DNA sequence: TGTGCCAGCAGCCAAGAGCTCAGCGGGGGAAACAATGAGCAGTTCTTC. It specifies CASSQELSGGNNEQFF.

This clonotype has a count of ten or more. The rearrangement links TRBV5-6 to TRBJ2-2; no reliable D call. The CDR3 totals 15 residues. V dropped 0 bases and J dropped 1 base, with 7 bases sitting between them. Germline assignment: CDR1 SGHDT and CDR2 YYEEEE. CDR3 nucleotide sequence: TGTGCCAGCAGCTTGGGAGAGGTGAACACCGGGGAGCTGTTTTTT. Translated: CASSLGEVNTGELFF.

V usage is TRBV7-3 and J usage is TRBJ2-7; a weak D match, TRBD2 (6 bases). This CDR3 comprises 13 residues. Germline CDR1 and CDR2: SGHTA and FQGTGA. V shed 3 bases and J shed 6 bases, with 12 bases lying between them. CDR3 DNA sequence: TGTGCCAGCAGCTTGGGGGGTGGCGCCGAGCAGTACTTC. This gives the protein CASSLGGGAEQYF.

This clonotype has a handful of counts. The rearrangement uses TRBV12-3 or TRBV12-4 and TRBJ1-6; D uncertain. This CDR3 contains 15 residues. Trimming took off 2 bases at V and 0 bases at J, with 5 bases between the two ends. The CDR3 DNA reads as TGTGCCAGCAGTTTAAGTTCCTCCTATAATTCACCCCTCCACTTT. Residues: CASSLSSSYNSPLHF.

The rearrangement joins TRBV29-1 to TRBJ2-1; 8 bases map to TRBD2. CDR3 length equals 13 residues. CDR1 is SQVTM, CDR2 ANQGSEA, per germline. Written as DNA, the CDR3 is TGCATCGGGGGGGACCCACCTTACAATGAGCAGTTCTTC. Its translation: CIGGDPPYNEQFF.

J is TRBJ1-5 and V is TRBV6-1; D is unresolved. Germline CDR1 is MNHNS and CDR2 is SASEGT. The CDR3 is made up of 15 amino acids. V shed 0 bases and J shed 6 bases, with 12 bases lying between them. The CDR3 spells CASSEAGAPPQPQHF. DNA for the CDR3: TGTGCCAGCAGTGAAGCCGGCGCCCCGCCTCAGCCCCAGCATTTT.

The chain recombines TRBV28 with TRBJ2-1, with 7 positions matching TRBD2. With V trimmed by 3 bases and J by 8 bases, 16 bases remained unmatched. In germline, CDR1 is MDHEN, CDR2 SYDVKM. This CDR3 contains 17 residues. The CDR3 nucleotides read TGTGCCAGCAGTTTTCAACTATGGGGGGAGGGCCTGTATGAGCAGTTCTTC. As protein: CASSFQLWGEGLYEQFF.

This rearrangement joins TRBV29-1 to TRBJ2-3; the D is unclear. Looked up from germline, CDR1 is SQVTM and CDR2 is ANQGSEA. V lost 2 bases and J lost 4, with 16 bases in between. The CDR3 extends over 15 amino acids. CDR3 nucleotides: TGCAGCGTTGAACGGACGGACCCTCTGGCAGATACGCAGTATTTT. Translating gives CSVERTDPLADTQYF.

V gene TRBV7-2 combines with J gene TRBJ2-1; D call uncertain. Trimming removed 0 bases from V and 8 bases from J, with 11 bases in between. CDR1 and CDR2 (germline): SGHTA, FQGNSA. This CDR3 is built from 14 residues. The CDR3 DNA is TGTGCCAGCAGCTTAGCACTCGCAAGCCATGAGCAGTTCTTC. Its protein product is CASSLALASHEQFF.

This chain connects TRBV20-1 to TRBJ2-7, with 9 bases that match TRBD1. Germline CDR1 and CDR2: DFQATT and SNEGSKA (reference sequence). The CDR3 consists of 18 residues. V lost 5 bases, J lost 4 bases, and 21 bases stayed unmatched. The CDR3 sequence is CSALPSTPGQGLPYEQYF. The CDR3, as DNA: TGCAGTGCTTTACCGAGTACCCCGGGACAGGGCCTCCCTTACGAGCAGTACTTC.

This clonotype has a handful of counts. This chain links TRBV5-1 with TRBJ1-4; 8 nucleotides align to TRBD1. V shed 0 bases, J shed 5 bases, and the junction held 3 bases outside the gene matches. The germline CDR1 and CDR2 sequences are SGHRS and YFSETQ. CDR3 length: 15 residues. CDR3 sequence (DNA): TGCGCCAGCAGCTTGGAAGACAGGGGAAATGAAAAACTGTTTTTT. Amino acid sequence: CASSLEDRGNEKLFF.

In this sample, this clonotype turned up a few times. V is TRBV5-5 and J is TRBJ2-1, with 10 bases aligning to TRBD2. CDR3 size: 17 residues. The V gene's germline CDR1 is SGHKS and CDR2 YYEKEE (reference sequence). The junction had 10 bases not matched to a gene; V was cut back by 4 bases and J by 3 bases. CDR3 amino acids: CASSTYILAGFYNEQFF. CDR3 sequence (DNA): TGTGCCAGCAGCACCTATATACTAGCGGGATTCTACAATGAGCAGTTCTTC.

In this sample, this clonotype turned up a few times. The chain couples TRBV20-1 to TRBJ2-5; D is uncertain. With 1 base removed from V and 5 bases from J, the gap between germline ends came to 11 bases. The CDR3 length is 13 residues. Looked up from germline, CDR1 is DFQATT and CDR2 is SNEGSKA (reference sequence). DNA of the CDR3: TGCAGTGCTAGAGTGATAGATGGGGAGACCCAGTACTTC. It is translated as CSARVIDGETQYF.

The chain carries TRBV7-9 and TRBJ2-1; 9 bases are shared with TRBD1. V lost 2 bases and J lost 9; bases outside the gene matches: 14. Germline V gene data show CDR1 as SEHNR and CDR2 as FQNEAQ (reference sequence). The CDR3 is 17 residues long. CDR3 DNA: TGTGCCAGCAGCTTACGGTACGCCGGGACAGGGAAGACTGAGCAGTTCTTC. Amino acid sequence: CASSLRYAGTGKTEQFF.

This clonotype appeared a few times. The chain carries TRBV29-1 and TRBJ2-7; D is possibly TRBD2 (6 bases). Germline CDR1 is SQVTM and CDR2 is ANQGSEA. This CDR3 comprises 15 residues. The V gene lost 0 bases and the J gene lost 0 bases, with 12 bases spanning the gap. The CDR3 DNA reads TGCAGCGTTGAAGACACGGGAGAAAACTCCTACGAGCAGTACTTC. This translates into CSVEDTGENSYEQYF.